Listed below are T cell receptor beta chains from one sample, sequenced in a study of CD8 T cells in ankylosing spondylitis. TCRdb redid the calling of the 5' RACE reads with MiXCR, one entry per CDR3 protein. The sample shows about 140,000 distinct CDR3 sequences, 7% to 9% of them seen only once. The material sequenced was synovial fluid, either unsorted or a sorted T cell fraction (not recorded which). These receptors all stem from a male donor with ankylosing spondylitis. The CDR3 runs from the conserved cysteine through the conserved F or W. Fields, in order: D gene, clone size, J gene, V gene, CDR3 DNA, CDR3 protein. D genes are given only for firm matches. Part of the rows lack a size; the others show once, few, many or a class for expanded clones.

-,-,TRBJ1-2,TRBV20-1,TGCAGTGCTAGAGATGGGCAGGGAGTGTATGGCTACACCTTC,CSARDGQGVYGYTF
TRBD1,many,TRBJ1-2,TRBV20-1,TGCAGTGCTTCCCACAGGGGAACGGGGGGCTACACCTTC,CSASHRGTGGYTF
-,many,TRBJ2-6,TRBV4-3,TGCGCCAGCAGCCAAGGTTTCTTCCCTTCTGGGGCCAACGTCCTGACTTTC,CASSQGFFPSGANVLTF
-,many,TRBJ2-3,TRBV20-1,TGCAGCCCGAAGGACCCGAGCACAGATACGCAGTATTTT,CSPKDPSTDTQYF
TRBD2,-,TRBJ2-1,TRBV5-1,TGCGCCAGCAGCGGGGGACTAGCGGGAGATGAGCAGTTCTTC,CASSGGLAGDEQFF
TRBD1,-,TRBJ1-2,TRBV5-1,TGCGCCAGCAGCTTGAATCCCCCCTCGCTGACAGGGGGGAATGGCTACACCTTC,CASSLNPPSLTGGNGYTF
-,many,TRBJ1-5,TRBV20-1,TGCAGTGCTAGAGTGCGCCCATCCCAGCCCCAGCATTTT,CSARVRPSQPQHF
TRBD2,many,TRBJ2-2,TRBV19,TGTGCCAGTAGTATATCGAGCGGGAGGGATAACACCGGGGAGCTGTTTTTT,CASSISSGRDNTGELFF
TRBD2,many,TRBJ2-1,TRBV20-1,TGCAGTGCTAGGTCAGCTAGCGGGCTGCAGGATGAGCAGTTCTTC,CSARSASGLQDEQFF
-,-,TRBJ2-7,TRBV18,TGTGCCAGCTCACCACGGCGAGACCTGTACGAGCAGTACTTC,CASSPRRDLYEQYF
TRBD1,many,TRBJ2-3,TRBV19,TGTGCCAGTAGCCCCGGGACAGGGTATCTGGATACGCAGTATTTT,CASSPGTGYLDTQYF
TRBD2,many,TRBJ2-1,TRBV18,TGTGCCAGCTCCGGCCCGCTAGCGGGAGGGCCAAATGAGCAGTTCTTC,CASSGPLAGGPNEQFF
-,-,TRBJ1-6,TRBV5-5,TGTGCCAGCAGCTTGACAGGGTATAATTCACCCCTCCACTTT,CASSLTGYNSPLHF
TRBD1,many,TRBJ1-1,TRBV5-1,TGCGCCAGCAGCCAGGACAGGACGAACACTGAAGCTTTCTTT,CASSQDRTNTEAFF
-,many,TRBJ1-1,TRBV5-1,TGCGCCAGCAGCTCGCTTTTGACGGCGAACACTGAAGCTTTCTTT,CASSSLLTANTEAFF
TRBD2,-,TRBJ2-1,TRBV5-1,TGCGCCAGCAGCTTGGGACTAGCGGAGACCTACAATGAGCAGTTCTTC,CASSLGLAETYNEQFF
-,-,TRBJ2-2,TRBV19,TGTGCCAGTAGTAGCAGGGCGGGCACCGGGGAGCTGTTTTTT,CASSSRAGTGELFF
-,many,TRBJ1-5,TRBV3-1,TGTGCCAGCAGCCCCCGGGCTCGGCAGCCCCAGCATTTT,CASSPRARQPQHF
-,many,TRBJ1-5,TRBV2,TGTGCCAGCGGATGGACACGGGACAATCAGCCCCAGCATTTT,CASGWTRDNQPQHF
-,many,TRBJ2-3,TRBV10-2,TGCGCCAGCAGTGTCGCCAGGGTAGGGACAGATACGCAGTATTTT,CASSVARVGTDTQYF
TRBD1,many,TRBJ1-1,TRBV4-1,TGCGCCAGCAGCCAAAGTCCCGGGACAGGGATGAACACTGAAGCTTTCTTT,CASSQSPGTGMNTEAFF
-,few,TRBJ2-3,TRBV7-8,TGTGCCAGCAGCCGGGGGCGAAGCACAGATACGCAGTATTTT,CASSRGRSTDTQYF
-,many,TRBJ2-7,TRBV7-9,TGTGCCAGCAGCTTTAATACAGTGAATTTGTACGAGCAGTACTTC,CASSFNTVNLYEQYF
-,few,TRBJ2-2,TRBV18,TGTGCCAGCTCGACCAACACCGGGGAGCTGTTTTTT,CASSTNTGELFF
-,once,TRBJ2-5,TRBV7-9,TGTGCCAGCAGCTCCTCCCCCTTAGGAGAGACCCAGTACTTC,CASSSSPLGETQYF
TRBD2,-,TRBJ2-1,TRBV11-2,TGTGCCAGCAGCTGGGGACTAGCGGGGGGCAACTCCTACAATGAGCAGTTCTTC,CASSWGLAGGNSYNEQFF
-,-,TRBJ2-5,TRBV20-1,TGCAGTGCCCCACCGAGGGCAACCCACGGGGAGACCCAGTACTTC,CSAPPRATHGETQYF
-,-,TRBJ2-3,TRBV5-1,TGCGCCAGCAGCTTTGGGTCTGGGCACACAGATACGCAGTATTTT,CASSFGSGHTDTQYF
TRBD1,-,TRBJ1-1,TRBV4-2,TGTGCCAGCAGCCAAGTGACAGGGCAGAACACTGAAGCTTTCTTT,CASSQVTGQNTEAFF
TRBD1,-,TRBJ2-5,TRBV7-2,TGTGCCAGCAGCTTAATGGGACAGGGCGGGGAAGAGACCCAGTACTTC,CASSLMGQGGEETQYF
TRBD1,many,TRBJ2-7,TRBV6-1,TGTGCCAGCAGAGGTCTGGGACAGGGGGCCCGCGAGCAGTACTTC,CASRGLGQGAREQYF
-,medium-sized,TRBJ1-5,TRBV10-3,TGTGCCATCAGTGGAGGGGGCAATCAGCCCCAGCATTTT,CAISGGGNQPQHF
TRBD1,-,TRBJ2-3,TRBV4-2,TGTGCCAGCAGCCAAGAGGGACAGCGTAAGACGCAGTATTTT,CASSQEGQRKTQYF
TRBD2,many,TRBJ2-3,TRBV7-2,TGTGCCAGCAGCTCAGCCGGTAGCGGGGCCACGCAGTATTTT,CASSSAGSGATQYF
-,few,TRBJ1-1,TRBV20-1,TGCAGTGCGCCGGCCCCTTACACTGAAGCTTTCTTT,CSAPAPYTEAFF
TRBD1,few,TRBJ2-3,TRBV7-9,TGTGCCAGCAGCTCCTGGACAGGGTTTTGGTCAGATACGCAGTATTTT,CASSSWTGFWSDTQYF
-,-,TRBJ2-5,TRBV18,TGTGCCAGCTCACCACGTCTCAGTCAAGAGACCCAGTACTTC,CASSPRLSQETQYF
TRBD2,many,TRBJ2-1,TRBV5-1,TGCGCCAGCAGCCAAGGGACTAGCGGTCCGTCCTACAATGAGCAGTTCTTC,CASSQGTSGPSYNEQFF
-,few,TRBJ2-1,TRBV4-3,TGCGCCAGCAGCCAAGATGCAGGTTGGGGGGAGGTCAATGAGCAGTTCTTC,CASSQDAGWGEVNEQFF
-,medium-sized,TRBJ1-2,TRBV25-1,TGTGCCAGCAGTGAGTACGGGCGAGGCTATGGCTACACCTTC,CASSEYGRGYGYTF
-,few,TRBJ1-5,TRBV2,TGTGCCAGCAGTCGGGAGCGCAATCAGCCCCAGCATTTT,CASSRERNQPQHF
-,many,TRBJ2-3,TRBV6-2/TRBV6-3,TGTGCCAGCAGTTACTATAGCGGAGATACGCAGTATTTT,CASSYYSGDTQYF
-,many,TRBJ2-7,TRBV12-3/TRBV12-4,TGTGCCAGCAGCCAGCCGGGCTCCTACGAGCAGTACTTC,CASSQPGSYEQYF
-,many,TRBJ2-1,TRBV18,TGTGCCAGCTCCCTAGGCCCTCAGAATGAGCAGTTCTTC,CASSLGPQNEQFF
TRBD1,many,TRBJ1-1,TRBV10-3,TGTGCCATCAGTGCACAGGGGGCCTCTGAAGCTTTCTTT,CAISAQGASEAFF
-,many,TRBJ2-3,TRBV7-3,TGTGCCAGCAGCCAAGTACGGGCTAGCACAGATACGCAGTATTTT,CASSQVRASTDTQYF
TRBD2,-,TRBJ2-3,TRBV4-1,TGCGCCAGCAGCCAACCAACGGGACTAGCGGGAGCCTCCGATACGCAGTATTTT,CASSQPTGLAGASDTQYF
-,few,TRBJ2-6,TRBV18,TGTGCCAGCTCACCCCGCTCTGGGGCCAACGTCCTGACTTTC,CASSPRSGANVLTF
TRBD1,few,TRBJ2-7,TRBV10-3,TGTGCCAGCCGGGACAGGGTCTCTTACGAGCAGTACTTC,CASRDRVSYEQYF
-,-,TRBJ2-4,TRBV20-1,TGCAGTGCAGGGGGGATAGCCAAAAACATTCAGTACTTC,CSAGGIAKNIQYF
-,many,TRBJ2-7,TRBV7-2,TGTGCCAGCAGCGGGCTACAGGGAGGGGAGCAGTACTTC,CASSGLQGGEQYF
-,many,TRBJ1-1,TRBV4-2,TGTGCCAGCAGCCAAGGGGACGGGGAGAGGGTTCGAGCTTTCTTT,CASSQGDGERVRAFF
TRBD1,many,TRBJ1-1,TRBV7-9,TGTGCCAGCAGCCCCGGGAAGGGGGCTTGGGACACTGAAGCTTTCTTT,CASSPGKGAWDTEAFF
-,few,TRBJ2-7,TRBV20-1,TGCAGTGCTACACCCTACGAGCAGTACTTC,CSATPYEQYF
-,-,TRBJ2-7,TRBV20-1,TGCAGTGCTAGAGCCCTCGCGGGAATTTGGTACGAGCAGTACTTC,CSARALAGIWYEQYF